Listed here are 30 T cell receptor beta chains from one sample, sequenced in a study of T-cell memory formation after mild COVID-19 (dated by TCRdb to about 2021). Library preparation employed 5' RACE. The instrument given in TCRdb is Illumina NovaSeq 6000. The public reads were quality trimmed at Q25 with fastp and then assembled into clones with MiXCR by TCRdb, keeping productive beta chains. Records with the same CDR3 protein are collapsed into one entry carrying the most frequent genes and DNA. This sample is represented by 380,000 or so distinct CDR3 sequences; approximately 15% of them were singletons. Jointly, the top ten make up roughly a fifth of the sample. Sequencing used PBMCs or a T cell subset sorted from them (not recorded which). The receptors derive from a man aged 18 to 29 who had mild COVID-19 (a few samples of this study predate the infection). The sample titles of this study are shuffled in the database, so cell type and time point are left out; the donor was told from shared clones.

In this sample, this clonotype turned up many times. Written as DNA, the CDR3 is TGCGCCAGCAGCCCCAGGGGACTCCGCCCGGGCCAGGAGACCCAGTACTTC. Amino acids: CASSPRGLRPGQETQYF. V gene TRBV5-1 combines with J gene TRBJ2-5; D possibly matches TRBD1 or TRBD2 (6 bases each). This CDR3 is 17 amino acids long. Trimming shortened V by 4 bases and J by 5 bases, and 24 bases separated the two germline ends. CDR1 and CDR2 (germline): SGHRS, YFSETQ.

This clonotype was seen ten or more times. The chain combines TRBV12-3 or TRBV12-4 with TRBJ2-7, with D perhaps TRBD2 (5 bases). The CDR3 is 13 residues long. The ends were cut back, 2 bases at V and 3 bases at J, with 8 bases in the middle. The CDR3 nucleotides read TGTGCCAGCAGTTTAAAACGGGGCTACGAGCAGTACGTC. Translating gives CASSLKRGYEQYV.

This clonotype was counted only a few times. V gene TRBV7-9 combines with J gene TRBJ2-2, with D unclear. The CDR3 is 15 residues long. V was pared by 2 bases and J by 4 bases, with 11 bases between. CDR1 SEHNR and CDR2 FQNEAQ come from the germline V gene (reference sequence). CDR3 sequence (DNA): TGTGCCAGCAGCTTATCGAACAGAGCCACCGGGGAGCTGTTTTTT. Translated, it gives CASSLSNRATGELFF. Full variable domain (outside the CDR3, taken from reference TRBV7-9 and TRBJ2-2): DTGVSQNPRHKITKRGQNVTFRCDPISEHNRLYWYRQTLGQGPEFLTYFQNEAQLEKSRLLSDRFSAERPKGSFSTLEIQRTEQGDSAMYLCASSLSNRATGELFFGEGSRLTVL.

This clonotype was detected ten times or more. The V call is TRBV20-1, the J call TRBJ1-2, with 7 bases identical to TRBD1. Trimming at V came to 5 bases and at J to 4 bases, leaving 7 bases not matched to a gene. The CDR3 has 13 amino acids. The germline V gene has CDR1 DFQATT and CDR2 SNEGSKA (reference sequence). The CDR3 nucleotides read TGCAGTGCTCGACGCGACAGGGTCTATGGCTACACCTTC. It yields the protein CSARRDRVYGYTF.

On this clonotype: Given a much more abundant clone one base away, this may be a read error. The chain combines TRBV12-3 or TRBV12-4 with TRBJ2-3, with D possibly matching TRBD1 (6 bases). The CDR3 extends over 15 amino acids. CDR3 in DNA: TGTGCCAGCAGTTTCGGGGACACCAGCACAGATCCGCAGTATTTT. It yields the protein CASSFGDTSTDPQYF.

This clonotype was found a few times. The chain has TRBV7-6 and TRBJ2-2; 11 bases fit TRBD1. The V gene end was trimmed by 4 bases and the J gene end by 7 bases; junction bases not matched to a gene: 8. From germline, CDR1 is SGHVS and CDR2 FNYEAQ. CDR3 length: 16 residues. The CDR3, as DNA: TGTGCCAGCAGCTCGGGACAGGGGGATCTTGGCGGGGAGCTGTTTTTT. This codes for CASSSGQGDLGGELFF.

This clonotype was picked up a small number of times. V gene TRBV12-3 or TRBV12-4 combines with J gene TRBJ1-1, with D possibly being TRBD1 (5 bases). This CDR3 contains 13 residues. V shed 7 bases and J shed 6 bases, with 15 bases lying between them. CDR3 in DNA: TGTGCCAGCACTCTCGTCCGAGGGGCTGAAGCTTTCTTT. This translates into CASTLVRGAEAFF.

The CDR3 reads CASSPKLLGTDTQYF. The DNA for the CDR3 is TGTGCCAGCAGCCCCAAGCTCCTCGGCACAGATACGCAGTATTTT. The chain is built from TRBV7-9 and TRBJ2-3; D not certain. V was cut by 5 bases and J by 1 base, with 13 bases left in between. This CDR3 is 15 amino acids long. The germline CDR1 and CDR2 sequences are SEHNR and FQNEAQ (reference sequence).

V gene TRBV10-2 combines with J gene TRBJ2-7; 8 bases are shared with TRBD1. The V gene end was trimmed by 6 bases and the J gene end by 2 bases; junction bases not matched to a gene: 9. The CDR3 runs 15 residues. CDR1 is WSHSY, CDR2 SAAADI, per germline. Here the CDR3 reads CASSPGTGIPYEQYF. CDR3 nucleotides: TGCGCCAGCAGCCCCGGGACAGGTATCCCCTACGAGCAGTACTTC.

V gene TRBV6-5 combines with J gene TRBJ2-2, with 10 bases matching TRBD2. The CDR3 spans 17 residues. Germline trimming cut 6 bases from V and 2 bases from J; bases unmatched to any gene: 9. Germline values: CDR1 MNHEY, CDR2 SVGAGI. CDR3 nucleotides: TGTGCCAGCAGCGGTTTAGCGGGGGGCAGTAACACCGGGGAGCTGTTTTTT. Protein sequence: CASSGLAGGSNTGELFF.

This clonotype was seen more than once but under ten times. This chain links TRBV6-2 or TRBV6-3 with TRBJ1-5, with D tentatively TRBD1 (6 bases). The CDR3 consists of 14 residues. In germline, CDR1 is MNHEY, CDR2 SVGEGT. The V end was cut by 2 bases, the J end by 5 bases, with 10 bases between. DNA of the CDR3: TGTGCCAGCAGTTACGGGGGGCCCGATCAGCCCCAGCATTTT. Protein product: CASSYGGPDQPQHF.

This clonotype was detected a few times. The chain links TRBV4-1 to TRBJ1-5; no firm D call. Looked up from germline, CDR1 is MGHRA and CDR2 is YSYEKL. Trimming removed 0 bases at V and 6 bases at J, with 9 bases between. The CDR3 runs 14 residues. As DNA, the CDR3 is TGCGCCAGCAGCCAAGAATTTACGGGTCAGCCCCAGCATTTT. Its translation is CASSQEFTGQPQHF.

This rearrangement joins TRBV5-1 to TRBJ1-1, with D uncertain. V lost 5 bases, J lost 7 bases, and 9 bases lay in between. CDR1 is SGHRS, CDR2 YFSETQ, per germline. The length of the CDR3 is 11 residues. The CDR3: CASSPAIEAFF. CDR3 DNA sequence: TGCGCCAGCAGTCCGGCAATTGAAGCTTTCTTT.

About this clonotype: An end of the junction does not agree with germline; a read error may underlie this. The chain couples TRBV4-2 to TRBJ2-7; D might be TRBD1 or TRBD2, each matching 6 bases. The germline V gene encodes CDR1 LGHNA and CDR2 YNFKEQ. The CDR3 is 16 residues long. CDR3 sequence (DNA): TGTGCCAGCAGCAAAGATTCCGGGGGCAGCTCCTACGAGCAGTACTTC. Protein sequence: CASSKDSGGSSYEQYF.

This clonotype was picked up a small number of times. The chain recombines TRBV7-2 with TRBJ1-2; 11 positions match TRBD1. Germline loops: CDR1 SGHTA, CDR2 FQGNSA. The CDR3 loop spans 14 amino acids. V shed 8 bases and J 5 bases; nucleotides not matched to a gene: 7. The CDR3 region has the DNA TGTGCCAGCGTATGGACAGGGGGCTCTTATGGCTACACCTTC. Amino acids: CASVWTGGSYGYTF.

The J gene is TRBJ2-2, the V gene TRBV25-1, with D possibly being TRBD2 (5 bases). Trimming removed 6 bases from V and 7 bases from J, with 24 bases in between. Germline lookup yields CDR1 MGHDK and CDR2 SYGVNS. The CDR3 spans 17 residues. The CDR3 loop is CASRPTVTGSFYGELFF. In DNA form, the CDR3 reads TGTGCCAGCAGACCCACCGTGACGGGGTCGTTTTACGGGGAGCTGTTTTTT.

This clonotype was recorded a few times. The J gene is TRBJ2-5, the V gene TRBV4-3; D is undetermined. The CDR3 loop spans 14 amino acids. V lost 0 bases, J lost 2 bases, and 7 bases lay in between. The germline gives CDR1 LGHNA, CDR2 YSLEER. The CDR3 DNA sequence: TGCGCCAGCAGCCAAGATTCCAGTCAAGAGACCCAGTACTTC. This gives the protein CASSQDSSQETQYF.

The chain links TRBV12-3 or TRBV12-4 to TRBJ2-6; D might be TRBD1 or TRBD2, each matching 5 bases. CDR3 length equals 16 residues. With 5 bases removed from V and 0 bases from J, the gap between germline ends came to 11 bases. The CDR3 protein is CASSHGTSSGANVLTF. The CDR3 nucleotides are TGTGCCAGCAGTCATGGGACCTCCTCTGGGGCCAACGTCCTGACTTTC.

This clonotype was detected many times. V usage is TRBV7-8 and J usage is TRBJ2-4, with D hard to call. This CDR3 spans 17 amino acids. Per germline, CDR1 SGHVS and CDR2 FQNEAQ. Trimming pared 6 bases from V and 0 bases from J, leaving 18 bases between. CDR3: CASSQVGRTLAKNIQYF. The DNA of the CDR3 is TGTGCCAGCAGTCAGGTGGGCAGGACCCTAGCCAAAAACATTCAGTACTTC.

The J gene is TRBJ2-7, the V gene TRBV12-5; D is ambiguous. The CDR3 is 13 residues long. Germline loops: CDR1 LGHNT, CDR2 FRNRAP. V dropped 5 bases and J dropped 1 base, with 9 bases sitting between them. The CDR3 spells CASGPDGSYEQYF. The CDR3 DNA reads as TGTGCTAGTGGTCCAGACGGGTCCTACGAGCAGTACTTC.

V and J are TRBV7-2 and TRBJ2-7; 11 bases line up with TRBD2. J was trimmed by 2 bases and V by 5 bases; bases with no gene match: 5. The CDR3 contains 15 residues. CDR1 SGHTA and CDR2 FQGNSA come from the germline V gene. The CDR3 region has the DNA TGTGCCAGCAGCGTTCCGGGACTAGCGGCCTACGAGCAGTACTTC. As protein: CASSVPGLAAYEQYF.

The chain combines TRBV7-8 with TRBJ1-1, with D perhaps TRBD1 (5 bases). The CDR3 is 13 amino acids. Germline-derived CDR1 and CDR2 are SGHVS and FQNEAQ. V lost 7 bases and J lost 2, with 11 bases in between. CDR3 nucleotide sequence: TGTGCCAGCATCTATAGGGGAAACACTGAAGCTTTCTTT. Translation gives CASIYRGNTEAFF.

This clonotype has a handful of counts. This chain links TRBV7-2 with TRBJ2-3; TRBD2 matches 12 bases. The germline V gene has CDR1 SGHTA and CDR2 FQGNSA. V lost 1 base to trimming and J lost 5 bases; unmatched junction nucleotides: 4. The CDR3 spans 16 residues. This chain's CDR3 is CASSLGASGGGDTQYF. DNA for the CDR3: TGTGCCAGCAGCTTAGGCGCTAGCGGGGGGGGAGATACGCAGTATTTT.

Only a few counts were recorded for this clonotype. This CDR3 is CASSPKCGTSYEQYV. In nucleotides, the CDR3 is TGTGCCAGCAGCCCGAAGTGCGGGACTTCCTACGAGCAGTACGTC. The chain couples TRBV7-9 to TRBJ2-7, with a tentative D call TRBD2 (6 bases). Trimming removed 5 bases at V and 1 base at J, with 15 bases between. Germline-derived CDR1 and CDR2 are SEHNR and FQNEAQ (reference sequence). The CDR3 contains 15 residues.

The V gene is TRBV6-2 or TRBV6-3, the J gene TRBJ2-2; D uncertain. There are 13 residues in the CDR3. Per the germline V gene, CDR1 is MNHEY and CDR2 is SVGEGT. V was clipped by 8 bases and J by 1 base, with 8 bases between them. The CDR3 DNA follows: TGTGCCAGCTTAGAGTTGAACACCGGGGAGCTGTTTTTT. It translates to CASLELNTGELFF.

This clonotype has a handful of counts. The chain carries TRBV5-1 and TRBJ2-2; 10 bases match TRBD2. This CDR3 has 16 amino acids. Germline V CDR1 and CDR2: SGHRS, YFSETQ. J gave up 4 bases and V 0 bases, and 3 bases lay outside the gene matches. This CDR3 is CASSLAPSGGTGELFF. CDR3 DNA: TGCGCCAGCAGCTTGGCACCTAGCGGGGGCACCGGGGAGCTGTTTTTT.

This clonotype was seen only a few times. The V and J genes are TRBV6-2 or TRBV6-3 and TRBJ2-2, with D possibly called TRBD1 or TRBD2 (5 bases each). The CDR3 loop spans 12 amino acids. Germline-derived CDR1 and CDR2 are MNHEY and SVGEGT. The V end lost 8 bases, the J end lost 7 bases, and 11 bases lay between the germline ends. The CDR3 region has the DNA TGTGCCAGCGGCGCAGGGAGCGGGGAGCTGTTTTTT. It codes for CASGAGSGELFF.

The V gene is TRBV6-2 or TRBV6-3, the J gene TRBJ2-5; 10 bases match TRBD1. The CDR3 is made up of 17 amino acids. The trim removed 6 bases at V and 5 bases at J, leaving 15 bases unmatched. The germline gives CDR1 MNHEY, CDR2 SVGEGT. CDR3 sequence (DNA): TGTGCCAGCAGCAGACTCCGGGACAGGGGTGAGAAGGAGACCCAGTACTTC. This codes for CASSRLRDRGEKETQYF.

The V gene is TRBV7-9, the J gene TRBJ1-1; a possible D gene is TRBD1 (5 bases). The germline V and J ends were trimmed by 5 bases and 4 bases, with 11 bases remaining between them. The CDR3 consists of 13 residues. Germline values: CDR1 SEHNR, CDR2 FQNEAQ (reference sequence). CDR3 loop: CASSPDSPTEAFF. The CDR3 DNA reads as TGTGCCAGCAGCCCTGACAGCCCCACTGAAGCTTTCTTT.

For this clonotype: This may be a read error, as it is one base from a much larger clone. V gene TRBV20-1 combines with J gene TRBJ2-2; TRBD2 is a possible D gene (6 bases). V was trimmed by 1 base and J by 4 bases, leaving 13 bases between them. CDR3 size: 15 residues. Germline V gene lookup returns CDR1 DFQATT and CDR2 SNEGSKA (reference sequence). CDR3 region: CSARVNGGGTGELFF. CDR3 DNA: TGCAGTGCTAGAGTCAACGGGGGAGGCACCGGGGAGCTGTTTTTT.